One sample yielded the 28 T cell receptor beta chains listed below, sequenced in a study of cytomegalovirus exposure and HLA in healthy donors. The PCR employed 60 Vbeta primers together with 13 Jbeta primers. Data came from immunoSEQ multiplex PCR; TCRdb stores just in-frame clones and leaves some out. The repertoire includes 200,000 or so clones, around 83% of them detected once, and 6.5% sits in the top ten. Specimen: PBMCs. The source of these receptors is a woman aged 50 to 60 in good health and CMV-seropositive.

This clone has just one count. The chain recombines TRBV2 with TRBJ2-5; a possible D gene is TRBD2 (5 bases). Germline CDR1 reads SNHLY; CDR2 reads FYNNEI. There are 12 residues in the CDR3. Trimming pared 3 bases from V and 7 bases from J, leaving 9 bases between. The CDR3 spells CASSDEGWTQYF. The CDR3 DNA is TGTGCCAGCAGTGATGAGGGCTGGACCCAGTACTTC.

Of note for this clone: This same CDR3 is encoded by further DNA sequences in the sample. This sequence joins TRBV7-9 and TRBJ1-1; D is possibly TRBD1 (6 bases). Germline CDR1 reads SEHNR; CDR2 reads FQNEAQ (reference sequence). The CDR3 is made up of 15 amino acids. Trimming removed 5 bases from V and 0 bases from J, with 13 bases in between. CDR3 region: CASSQETGLNTEAFF. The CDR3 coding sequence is TGTGCCAGCAGCCAAGAGACAGGCCTGAACACTGAAGCTTTCTTT.

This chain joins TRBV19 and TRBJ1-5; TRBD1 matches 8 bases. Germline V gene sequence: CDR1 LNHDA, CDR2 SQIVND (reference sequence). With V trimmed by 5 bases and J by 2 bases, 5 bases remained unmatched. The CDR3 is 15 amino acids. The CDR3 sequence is CASSPPTGGNQPQHF. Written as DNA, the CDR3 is TGTGCCAGTAGTCCCCCGACAGGGGGCAATCAGCCCCAGCATTTT.

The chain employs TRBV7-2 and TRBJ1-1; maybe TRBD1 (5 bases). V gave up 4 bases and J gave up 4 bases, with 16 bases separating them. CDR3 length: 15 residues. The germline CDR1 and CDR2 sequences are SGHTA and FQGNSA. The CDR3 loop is CASSSAVLGGTEAFF. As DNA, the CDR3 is TGTGCCAGCAGCTCAGCGGTTCTGGGGGGCACTGAAGCTTTCTTT.

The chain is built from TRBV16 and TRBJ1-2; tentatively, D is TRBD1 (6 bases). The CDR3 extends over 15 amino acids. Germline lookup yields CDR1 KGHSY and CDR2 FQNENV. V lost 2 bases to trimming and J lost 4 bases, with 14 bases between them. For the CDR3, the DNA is TGTGCCAGCAGCCAAGGGGGCGAGGGAATCTATGGCTACACCTTC. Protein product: CASSQGGEGIYGYTF.

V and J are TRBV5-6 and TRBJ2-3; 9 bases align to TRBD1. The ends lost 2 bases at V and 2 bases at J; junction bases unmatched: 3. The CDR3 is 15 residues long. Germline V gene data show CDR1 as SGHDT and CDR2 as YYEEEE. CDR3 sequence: CASSLGTGNTDTQYF. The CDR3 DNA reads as TGTGCCAGCAGCTTAGGGACAGGGAACACAGATACGCAGTATTTT. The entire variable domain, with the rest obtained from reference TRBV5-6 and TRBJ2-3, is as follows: DAGVTQSPTHLIKTRGQQVTLRCSPKSGHDTVSWYQQALGQGPQFIFQYYEEEERQRGNFPDRFSGHQFPNYSSELNVNALLLGDSALYLCASSLGTGNTDTQYFGPGTRLTVL.

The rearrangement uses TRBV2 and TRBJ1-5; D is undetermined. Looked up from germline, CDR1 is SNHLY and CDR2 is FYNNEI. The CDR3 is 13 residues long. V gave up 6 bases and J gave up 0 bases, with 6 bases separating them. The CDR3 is CASRQNSNQPQHF. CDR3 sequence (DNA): TGTGCCAGCAGACAGAATAGCAATCAGCCCCAGCATTTT. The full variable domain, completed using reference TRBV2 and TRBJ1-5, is EPEVTQTPSHQVTQMGQEVILRCVPISNHLYFYWYRQILGQKVEFLVSFYNNEISEKSEIFDDQFSVERPDGSNFTLKIRSTKLEDSAMYFCASRQNSNQPQHFGDGTRLSIL.

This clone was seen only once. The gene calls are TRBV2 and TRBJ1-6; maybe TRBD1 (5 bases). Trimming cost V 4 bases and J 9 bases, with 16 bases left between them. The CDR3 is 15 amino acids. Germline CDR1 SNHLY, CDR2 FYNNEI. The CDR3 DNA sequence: TGTGCCAGCAGTGCCACTTCCCTTAGGGGTTCACCCCTCCACTTT. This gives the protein CASSATSLRGSPLHF.

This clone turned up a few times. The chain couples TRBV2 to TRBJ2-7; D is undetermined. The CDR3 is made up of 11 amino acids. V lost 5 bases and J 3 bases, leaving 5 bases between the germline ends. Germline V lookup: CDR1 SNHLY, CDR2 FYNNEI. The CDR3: CASSPVYEQYF. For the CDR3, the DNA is TGTGCCAGCAGTCCGGTCTACGAGCAGTACTTC.

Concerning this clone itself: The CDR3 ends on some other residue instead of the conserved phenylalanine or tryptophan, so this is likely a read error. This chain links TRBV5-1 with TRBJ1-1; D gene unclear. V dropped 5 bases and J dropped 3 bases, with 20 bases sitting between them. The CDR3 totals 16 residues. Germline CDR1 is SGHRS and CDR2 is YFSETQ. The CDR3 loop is CASRDGISQVHTEAFL. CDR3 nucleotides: TGCGCCAGCAGAGACGGAATTTCGCAGGTTCACACTGAAGCTTTCCTT.

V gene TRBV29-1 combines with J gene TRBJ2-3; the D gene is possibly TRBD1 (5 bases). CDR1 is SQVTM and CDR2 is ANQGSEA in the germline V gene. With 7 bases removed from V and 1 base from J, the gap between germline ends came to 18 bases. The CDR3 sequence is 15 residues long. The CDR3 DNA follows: TGCAGCGACCGCAGTAGGGGCCTAGGCACAGATACGCAGTATTTT. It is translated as CSDRSRGLGTDTQYF.

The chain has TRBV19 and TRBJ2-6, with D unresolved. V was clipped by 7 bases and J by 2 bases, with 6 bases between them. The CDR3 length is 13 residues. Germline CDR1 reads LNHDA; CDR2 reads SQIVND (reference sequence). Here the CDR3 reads CASIWPGANVLTF. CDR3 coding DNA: TGTGCCAGTATCTGGCCTGGGGCCAACGTCCTGACTTTC.

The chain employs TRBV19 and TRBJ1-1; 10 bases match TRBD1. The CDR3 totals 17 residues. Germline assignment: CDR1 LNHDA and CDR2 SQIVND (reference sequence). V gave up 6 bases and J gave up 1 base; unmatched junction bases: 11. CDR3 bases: TGTGCCAGTAGCAACCGGGACAGGGGCCGCAAGAACACTGAAGCTTTCTTT. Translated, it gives CASSNRDRGRKNTEAFF.

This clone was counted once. CDR3 protein: CASSDLGAKGEKLFF. The CDR3 coding sequence is TGTGCCAGCAGTGATCTGGGGGCAAAGGGTGAAAAACTGTTTTTT. The V call is TRBV2, the J call TRBJ1-4, with a tentative D call TRBD1 (6 bases). The germline V gene encodes CDR1 SNHLY and CDR2 FYNNEI. Trimming cost V 3 bases and J 7 bases, with 15 bases left between them. The CDR3 consists of 15 residues.

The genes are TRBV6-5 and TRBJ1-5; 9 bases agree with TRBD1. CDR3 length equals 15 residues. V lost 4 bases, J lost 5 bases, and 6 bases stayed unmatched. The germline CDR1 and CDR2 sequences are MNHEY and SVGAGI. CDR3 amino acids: CASSSSGTGHQPQHF. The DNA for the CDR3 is TGTGCCAGCAGTTCATCCGGGACAGGGCATCAGCCCCAGCATTTT.

The CDR3 nucleotides read TGTGCCAGCACCTCGGGGGATGGCACTGAAGCTTTCTTT. This gives the protein CASTSGDGTEAFF. The gene calls are TRBV6-4 and TRBJ1-1; tentative D call: TRBD1 (5 bases). This CDR3 has 13 residues. In germline, CDR1 is MRHNA, CDR2 SNTAGT. The V and J ends lost 7 bases and 4 bases respectively, with 13 bases between them.

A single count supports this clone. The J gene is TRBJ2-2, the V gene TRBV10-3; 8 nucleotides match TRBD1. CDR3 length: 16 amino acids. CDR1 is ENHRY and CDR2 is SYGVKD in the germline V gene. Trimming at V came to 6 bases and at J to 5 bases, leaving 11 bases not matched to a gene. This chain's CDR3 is CAISPTGGPGTGELFF. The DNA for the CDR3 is TGTGCCATCAGCCCTACAGGGGGGCCGGGGACCGGGGAGCTGTTTTTT.

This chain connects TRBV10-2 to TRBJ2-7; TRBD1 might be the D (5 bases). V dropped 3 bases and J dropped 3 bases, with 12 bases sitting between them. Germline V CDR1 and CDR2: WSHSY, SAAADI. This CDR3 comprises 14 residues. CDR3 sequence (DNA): TGCGCCAGCAGTGACGGACACCCGGACTACGAGCAGTACTTC. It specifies CASSDGHPDYEQYF.

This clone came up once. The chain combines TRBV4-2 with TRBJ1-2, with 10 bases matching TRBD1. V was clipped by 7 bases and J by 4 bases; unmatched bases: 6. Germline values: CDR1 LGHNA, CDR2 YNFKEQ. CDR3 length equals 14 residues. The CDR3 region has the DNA TGTGCCAGCACCTCGGGACAGGGGCTCTATGGCTACACCTTC. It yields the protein CASTSGQGLYGYTF.

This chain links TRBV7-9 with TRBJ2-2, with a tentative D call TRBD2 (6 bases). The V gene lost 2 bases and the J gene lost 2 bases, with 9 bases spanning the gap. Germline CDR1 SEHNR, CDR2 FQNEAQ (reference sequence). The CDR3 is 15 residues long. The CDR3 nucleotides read TGTGCCAGCAGCTTACTAGCGCTAAACACCGGGGAGCTGTTTTTT. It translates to CASSLLALNTGELFF.

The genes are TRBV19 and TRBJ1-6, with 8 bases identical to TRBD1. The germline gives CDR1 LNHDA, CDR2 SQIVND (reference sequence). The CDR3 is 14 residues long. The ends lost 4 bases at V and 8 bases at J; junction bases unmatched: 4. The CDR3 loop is CASSTLTGDSPLHF. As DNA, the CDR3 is TGTGCCAGTAGTACATTGACAGGGGATTCACCCCTCCACTTT.

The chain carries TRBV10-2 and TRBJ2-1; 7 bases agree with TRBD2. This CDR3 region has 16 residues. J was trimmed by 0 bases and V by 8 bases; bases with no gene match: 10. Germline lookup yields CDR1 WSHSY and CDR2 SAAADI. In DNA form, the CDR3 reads TGCGCCAGCCAGTTCGCGCGGGGGATCTCCTACAATGAGCAGTTCTTC. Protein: CASQFARGISYNEQFF.

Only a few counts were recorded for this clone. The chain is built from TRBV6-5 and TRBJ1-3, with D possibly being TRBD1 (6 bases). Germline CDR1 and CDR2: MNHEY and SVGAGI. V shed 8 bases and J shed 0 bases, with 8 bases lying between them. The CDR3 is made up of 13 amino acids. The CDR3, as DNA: TGTGCCAGCTGGACAGTCTCTGGAAACACCATATATTTT. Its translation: CASWTVSGNTIYF.

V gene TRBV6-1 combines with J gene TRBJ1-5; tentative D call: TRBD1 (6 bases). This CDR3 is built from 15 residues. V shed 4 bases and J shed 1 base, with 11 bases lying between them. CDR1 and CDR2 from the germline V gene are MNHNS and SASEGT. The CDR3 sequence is CASSVSQGSNQPQHF. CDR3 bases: TGTGCCAGCAGTGTTTCGCAGGGGAGCAATCAGCCCCAGCATTTT.

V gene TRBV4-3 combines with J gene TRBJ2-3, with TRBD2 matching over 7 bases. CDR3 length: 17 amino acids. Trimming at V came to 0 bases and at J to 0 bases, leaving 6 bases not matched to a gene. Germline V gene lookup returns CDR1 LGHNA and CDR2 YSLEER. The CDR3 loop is CASSQEKAGESTDTQYF. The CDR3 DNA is TGCGCCAGCAGCCAAGAAAAGGCGGGGGAAAGCACAGATACGCAGTATTTT.

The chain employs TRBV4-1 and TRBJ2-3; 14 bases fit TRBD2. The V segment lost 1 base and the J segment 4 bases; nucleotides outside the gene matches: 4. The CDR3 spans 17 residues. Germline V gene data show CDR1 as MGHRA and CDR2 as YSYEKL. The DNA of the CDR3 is TGCGCCAGCAGCCAAGGTTGGACTAGCGGGGGGTCAGATACGCAGTATTTT. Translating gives CASSQGWTSGGSDTQYF.

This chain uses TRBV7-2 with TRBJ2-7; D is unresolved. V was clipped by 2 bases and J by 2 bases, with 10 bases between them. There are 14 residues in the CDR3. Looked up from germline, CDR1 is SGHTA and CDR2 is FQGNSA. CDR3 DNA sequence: TGTGCCAGCAGCTTAATTCCAGGAACCTACGAGCAGTACTTC. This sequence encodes CASSLIPGTYEQYF.

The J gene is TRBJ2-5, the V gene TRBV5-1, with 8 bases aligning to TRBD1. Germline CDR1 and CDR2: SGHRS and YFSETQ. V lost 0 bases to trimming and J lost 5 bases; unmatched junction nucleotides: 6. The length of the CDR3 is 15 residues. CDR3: CASSLASGGVETQYF. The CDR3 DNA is TGCGCCAGCAGCTTGGCGTCAGGGGGCGTTGAGACCCAGTACTTC.